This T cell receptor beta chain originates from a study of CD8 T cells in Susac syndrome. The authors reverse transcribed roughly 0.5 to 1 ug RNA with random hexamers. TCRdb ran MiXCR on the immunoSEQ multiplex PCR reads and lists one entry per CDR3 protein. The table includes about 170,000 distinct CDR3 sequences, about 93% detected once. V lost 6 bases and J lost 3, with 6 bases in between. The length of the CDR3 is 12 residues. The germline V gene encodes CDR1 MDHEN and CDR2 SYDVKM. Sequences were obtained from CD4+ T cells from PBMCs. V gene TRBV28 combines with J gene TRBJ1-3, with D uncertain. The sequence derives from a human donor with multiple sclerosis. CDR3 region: CASSLRGNTIYF. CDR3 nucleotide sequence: TGTGCCAGCAGCCTCCGTGGAAACACCATATATTTT.